This T cell receptor (beta chain) comes out of a study of PD-1 blockade in mismatch repair-deficient tumors (dated by TCRdb to about 2017). Study-wide context: Between September 2013 and September 2016, the trial enrolled 86 consecutive patients with approximately 13 mismatch repair-deficient cancer types, every one of whom had been previously treated and was progressing. Deep sequencing of TCR CDR3 regions was used to track tumor-associated T cell clones in peripheral blood of patients responding to PD-1 blockade. Results and caveats for the whole study, not just this receptor: Tumor-resident clones, often undetectable in blood before treatment, expanded rapidly after pembrolizumab and then contracted, generally before radiologic responses.

A remark on this clone: What antigen it recognizes has not been identified. Base-call qualities are not available, and no considerably larger clone is one nucleotide away.

The library was prepared using the immunoSEQ multiplex PCR assay. TCRdb obtained this table from immuneACCESS and retained in-frame rearrangements with V and J assigned. These tables miss some clones; where compared with another copy, unresolved V genes account for less than half of the shortfall, and the remainder is unexplained. Counted in this sample were roughly 48,000 clones; approximately 80% of them appeared once. The ten largest clones take up roughly 3% of the sample. The germline V gene provides CDR1 MNHNS and CDR2 SASEGT. The CDR3 measures 16 amino acids from cysteine to phenylalanine. Kept here is only the CDR3 DNA, which spans 48 bases and is read in frame from base 1. V is cut by 3 bases and J by 0 bases, and the space between the germline ends is 12 bases. The time point label corresponds to: peripheral blood before pembrolizumab. Mismatch repair deficiency was established in every enrolled patient by polymerase chain reaction or immunohistochemistry. TCR sequencing was performed for a few patients who responded to pembrolizumab therapy. The phase II trial prospectively evaluated PD-1 blockade with pembrolizumab in advanced mismatch repair-deficient cancers, independent of tissue of origin. Peripheral blood T cell samples were serially collected before and at multiple times after PD-1 blockade was started. Blood sampling times were reported as weeks after the first pembrolizumab dose.

Sequencing was performed on PBMCs, taken before pembrolizumab treatment. The V and J genes are TRBV6-1 and TRBJ1-5; a confident D gene designation cannot be given. The receptor was isolated from an adult with mismatch repair-deficient cancer. The nucleotide sequence reads TGTGCCAGCAGTGAGCTTCAAGGGCATAGCAATCAGCCCCAGCATTTT. It is translated as CASSELQGHSNQPQHF.